These 20 T cell receptor beta chains were sequenced from one sample in a study of shared clonotypes between healthy human individuals. Only in-frame clones appear in the TCRdb table, and some are missing; sequencing was by immunoSEQ multiplex PCR. The sample records approximately 2.3 million clones, approximately 93% being singletons. The sequencing input was naive CD4+ T cells from PBMCs. Regarding subset: CD45RA+ positively selected. The source of these receptors is a young man in good health. Some clones in this sample may be carry-over from other donors' samples.

This CDR3 is CASSPRRSSSHNEQFF. The CDR3 coding sequence is TGTGCCAGCAGCCCACGCCGTTCTAGCTCTCACAATGAGCAGTTCTTC. This chain joins TRBV7-9 and TRBJ2-1; the D gene is possibly TRBD2 (5 bases). Germline V lookup: CDR1 SEHNR, CDR2 FQNEAQ (reference sequence). The CDR3 is 16 residues long. Trimming removed 5 bases from V and 5 bases from J, with 19 bases in between.

Only one count was recorded for this clone. V and J are TRBV9 and TRBJ2-7, with D perhaps TRBD2 (6 bases). CDR3 length: 14 amino acids. V dropped 4 bases and J dropped 2 bases, with 13 bases sitting between them. CDR1 and CDR2 from the germline V gene are SGDLS and YYNGEE. This CDR3 is CASSPRDWAYEQYF. The CDR3 DNA follows: TGTGCCAGCAGCCCTCGGGACTGGGCCTACGAGCAGTACTTC.

This clone has just one count. The chain combines TRBV4-1 with TRBJ2-3; D gene uncertain. Germline CDR1 and CDR2: MGHRA and YSYEKL. The CDR3 totals 14 residues. The V end lost 0 bases, the J end lost 3 bases, and 7 bases lay between the germline ends. The CDR3 spells CASSQDRPTDTQYF. The CDR3 DNA reads as TGCGCCAGCAGCCAAGATAGGCCAACAGATACGCAGTATTTT.

The chain employs TRBV2 and TRBJ1-5; 9 nucleotides match TRBD1. CDR3 length: 15 residues. Germline CDR1 reads SNHLY; CDR2 reads FYNNEI. V dropped 7 bases and J dropped 6; count of bases not matched to a gene: 10. CDR3 in amino acids: CASTRTGDEGQPQHF. Here the CDR3 DNA reads TGTGCCAGCACCAGGACAGGGGACGAAGGTCAGCCCCAGCATTTT.

The chain joins TRBV10-1 to TRBJ2-3; D is perhaps TRBD1 (6 bases). Germline assignment: CDR1 WNHNN and CDR2 SYGVQD (reference sequence). CDR3 length: 13 residues. Trimming took off 6 bases at V and 3 bases at J, with 10 bases between the two ends. The CDR3 sequence is CASSQQGTDTQYF. CDR3 bases: TGCGCCAGCAGCCAACAGGGAACAGATACGCAGTATTTT.

V gene TRBV2 combines with J gene TRBJ2-2; either TRBD1 or TRBD2 may supply D (5 bases each). Germline loops: CDR1 SNHLY, CDR2 FYNNEI. This CDR3 has 18 amino acids. The V end was cut by 8 bases, the J end by 0 bases, with 22 bases between. CDR3 DNA sequence: TGTGCCAGCTCGTACCATTTGGGACGGAGATCGAACACCGGGGAGCTGTTTTTT. Its protein product is CASSYHLGRRSNTGELFF.

V usage is TRBV7-2 and J usage is TRBJ2-5, with D possibly called TRBD1 or TRBD2 (5 bases each). Germline V gene sequence: CDR1 SGHTA, CDR2 FQGNSA. V shed 4 bases and J shed 1 base, with 10 bases lying between them. The CDR3 is made up of 14 amino acids. CDR3 residues: CASSSGPVQETQYF. In nucleotides, the CDR3 is TGTGCCAGCAGCTCGGGACCGGTCCAAGAGACCCAGTACTTC. The complete variable domain, with remaining parts taken from reference TRBV7-2 and TRBJ2-5, reads GAGVSQSPSNKVTEKGKDVELRCDPISGHTALYWYRQSLGQGLEFLIYFQGNSAPDKSGLPSDRFSAERTGGSVSTLTIQRTQQEDSAVYLCASSSGPVQETQYFGPGTRLLVL.

The chain is built from TRBV2 and TRBJ2-7; weak D call: TRBD2 (5 bases). The CDR3 runs to 14 residues. Germline CDR1 reads SNHLY; CDR2 reads FYNNEI. The germline V and J ends were trimmed by 5 bases and 3 bases, with 14 bases remaining between them. CDR3 sequence (DNA): TGTGCCAGCAGTTCCCCCCGAGGGATCTACGAGCAGTACTTC. Translated: CASSSPRGIYEQYF. Drawing the rest from reference TRBV2 and TRBJ2-7, the complete variable domain is EPEVTQTPSHQVTQMGQEVILRCVPISNHLYFYWYRQILGQKVEFLVSFYNNEISEKSEIFDDQFSVERPDGSNFTLKIRSTKLEDSAMYFCASSSPRGIYEQYFGPGTRLTVT.

The chain carries TRBV5-1 and TRBJ1-2, with D possibly matching TRBD1 (5 bases). The CDR3 sequence is 15 residues long. Germline assignment: CDR1 SGHRS and CDR2 YFSETQ. Trimming removed 0 bases at V and 8 bases at J, with 17 bases between. CDR3 nucleotide sequence: TGCGCCAGCAGCTTGGATCGCGGGGGTAGGAGAGGCTACACCTTC. Translating gives CASSLDRGGRRGYTF.

About this clone itself: The sample carries other DNA sequences with the same CDR3. This chain links TRBV25-1 with TRBJ2-2; perhaps TRBD2 as D (7 bases). V was cut by 1 base and J by 2 bases, with 11 bases left in between. The germline V gene encodes CDR1 MGHDK and CDR2 SYGVNS. The CDR3 is 16 residues long. CDR3: CASSEWGGGNTGELFF. DNA for the CDR3: TGTGCCAGCAGTGAATGGGGGGGCGGTAACACCGGGGAGCTGTTTTTT.

The chain joins TRBV5-6 to TRBJ2-6; D uncertain. Trimming left V 0 bases short and J 4 bases short, with 5 bases between. The CDR3 length is 14 residues. Germline V gene lookup returns CDR1 SGHDT and CDR2 YYEEEE. This CDR3 is CASSLGSGANVLTF. The CDR3 nucleotides read TGTGCCAGCAGCTTGGGGTCGGGGGCCAACGTCCTGACTTTC.

The V call is TRBV10-3, the J call TRBJ2-7; possibly TRBD1 or TRBD2 for D (5 bases each). Germline CDR1 and CDR2: ENHRY and SYGVKD. The CDR3 consists of 14 residues. The V gene lost 6 bases and the J gene lost 7 bases, with 19 bases spanning the gap. CDR3 DNA sequence: TGTGCCATCAGCGGCCTAGGGACCAGTACGGAGCAGTACTTC. Its protein is CAISGLGTSTEQYF.

The chain combines TRBV27 with TRBJ1-2; 9 positions match TRBD1. The CDR3 is made up of 15 amino acids. Trimming removed 1 base from V and 2 bases from J; junction bases left unmatched: 2. Germline assignment: CDR1 MNHEY and CDR2 SMNVEV (reference sequence). This CDR3 reads CASSLLGTGNYGYTF. For the CDR3, the DNA is TGTGCCAGCAGTTTATTGGGGACAGGGAACTATGGCTACACCTTC.

The chain has TRBV4-1 and TRBJ2-7, with TRBD2 matching over 10 bases. The ends lost 1 base at V and 3 bases at J; junction bases unmatched: 9. The CDR3 is 17 residues long. The germline gives CDR1 MGHRA, CDR2 YSYEKL. This CDR3 is CASSQGAGASGGYEQYF. The CDR3 DNA follows: TGCGCCAGCAGCCAAGGGGCCGGGGCTAGCGGGGGCTACGAGCAGTACTTC.

Note on this clone: The sample carries other DNA sequences with the same CDR3. V gene TRBV6-1 combines with J gene TRBJ1-1; TRBD1 matches 7 bases. The CDR3 loop spans 13 amino acids. CDR1 MNHNS and CDR2 SASEGT come from the germline V gene. V dropped 10 bases and J dropped 0; count of bases not matched to a gene: 5. CDR3 amino acids: CATRQGLNTEAFF. The CDR3 nucleotides read TGTGCCACTCGACAGGGTTTGAACACTGAAGCTTTCTTT.

The chain employs TRBV5-1 and TRBJ1-2; 12 bases line up with TRBD1. In germline, CDR1 is SGHRS, CDR2 YFSETQ. The CDR3 is made up of 13 amino acids. V lost 4 bases, J lost 7 bases, and 2 bases stayed unmatched. The CDR3 protein is CASSRDRGPGYTF. CDR3 DNA sequence: TGCGCCAGCAGCAGGGACAGGGGGCCTGGCTACACCTTC.

The rearrangement links TRBV15 to TRBJ1-2; D call uncertain. Germline V gene data show CDR1 as LNHNV and CDR2 as YYDKDF (reference sequence). This CDR3 region has 15 residues. Trimming stripped 6 bases from V and 0 bases from J, with 14 bases between. CDR3 nucleotides: TGTGCCACCAGGCACATGACGGCGACTAACTATGGCTACACCTTC. Translation: CATRHMTATNYGYTF.

The V gene is TRBV7-2, the J gene TRBJ1-2; 10 positions match TRBD1. This CDR3 has 14 residues. V dropped 5 bases and J dropped 4; count of bases not matched to a gene: 4. Germline V gene sequence: CDR1 SGHTA, CDR2 FQGNSA. Here the CDR3 DNA reads TGTGCCAGCAGCCGACAGGGGGCTGGCTATGGCTACACCTTC. Its translation: CASSRQGAGYGYTF.

A remark on this clone: Distinct nucleotide sequences in the sample also encode this CDR3. The chain links TRBV7-9 to TRBJ1-4, with D unclear. V was trimmed by 5 bases and J by 8 bases, leaving 6 bases between them. CDR3 length: 11 amino acids. Germline V gene sequence: CDR1 SEHNR, CDR2 FQNEAQ (reference sequence). CDR3 residues: CASSRTEKLFF. The CDR3 DNA reads TGTGCCAGCAGCAGGACCGAAAAACTGTTTTTT.

The chain is built from TRBV27 and TRBJ2-5, with 8 bases lining up with TRBD2. J was trimmed by 4 bases and V by 2 bases; bases with no gene match: 12. The CDR3 has 17 amino acids. Germline V gene lookup returns CDR1 MNHEY and CDR2 SMNVEV (reference sequence). This CDR3 is CASSLRVLAGRLETQYF. CDR3 coding DNA: TGTGCCAGCAGTTTAAGGGTTCTAGCGGGCCGATTAGAGACCCAGTACTTC.